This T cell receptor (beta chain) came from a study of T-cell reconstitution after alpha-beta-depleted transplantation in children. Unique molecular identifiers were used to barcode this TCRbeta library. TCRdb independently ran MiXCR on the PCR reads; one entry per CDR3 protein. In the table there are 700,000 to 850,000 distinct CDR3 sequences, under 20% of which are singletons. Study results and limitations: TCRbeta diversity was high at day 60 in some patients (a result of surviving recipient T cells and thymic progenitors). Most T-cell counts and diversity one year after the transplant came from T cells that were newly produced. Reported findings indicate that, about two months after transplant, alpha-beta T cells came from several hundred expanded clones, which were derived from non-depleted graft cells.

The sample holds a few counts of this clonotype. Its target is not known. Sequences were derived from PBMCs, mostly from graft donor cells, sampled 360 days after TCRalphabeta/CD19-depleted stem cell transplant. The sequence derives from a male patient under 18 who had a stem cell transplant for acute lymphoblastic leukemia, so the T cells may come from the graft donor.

CDR3 protein: CASSFHLGTSGGATDTQYF. The CDR3 region has the DNA TGTGCCAGCAGCTTTCACCTCGGGACTAGCGGGGGGGCCACAGATACGCAGTATTTT. The chain uses TRBV11-3 and TRBJ2-3; TRBD2 matches 16 bases. Looked up from germline, CDR1 is SGHNT and CDR2 is YENEEA. Trimming cost V 3 bases and J 2 bases; bases outside gene matches: 8. This CDR3 is built from 19 residues. The whole variable domain, remainder taken from reference TRBV11-3 and TRBJ2-3, is EAGVVQSPRYKIIEKKQPVAFWCNPISGHNTLYWYLQNLGQGPELLIRYENEEAVDDSQLPKDRFSAERLKGVDSTLKIQPAELGDSAVYLCASSFHLGTSGGATDTQYFGPGTRLTVL.